This T cell receptor (beta chain) was recovered during a study of T-cell memory formation after mild COVID-19. Regarding the study as a whole: CD8+ contracting clones occupied EMRA, while CD4+ ones occupied mainly CM and EM. Pre-infection memory contained some responding clones, which suggested that cross-reactive memory had joined.

CDR3 length equals 15 residues. Germline V gene sequence: CDR1 MNHEY, CDR2 SVGAGI. J lost 6 bases, V lost 4 bases, and 9 bases had no gene match. Turning to this clonotype: Its antigen remains unknown.

Using constant-segment primers, 5'RACE produced TCR alpha and TCR beta cDNA libraries carrying sample barcodes and UMIs. MiXCR was run by TCRdb on the 5' RACE reads, yielding one entry per CDR3 protein. The sample shows about 270,000 distinct CDR3 sequences, roughly a sixth of them seen only once. The rearrangement links TRBV6-5 to TRBJ1-2; TRBD1 aligns across 9 bases. The sequence came from a man between 18 and 29 years old who had mild COVID-19 (a few samples of this study predate the infection). Cell type and time point are not known. The sample comprised PBMCs or a T cell subset sorted from them (not recorded which). CDR3 residues: CASSSRTGDRNGYTF. DNA of the CDR3: TGTGCCAGCAGTTCCCGGACAGGGGATCGGAATGGCTACACCTTC.